This T cell receptor beta chain was found in a study of blood T cell repertoires in COVID-19. Study-wide background: The United States, Italy and Spain were the sources of the acute and convalescent COVID-19 samples. Sample material is recorded as cDNA or gDNA derived from T cells, B-cell-depleted T cells, or PBMCs.

In the original processing: Nucleated cell counts were estimated from reference gene primer amplification. Only in-frame clones appear in the TCRdb table, and some are missing; sequencing was by immunoSEQ multiplex PCR. V and J calls and clone size are given by that table; D and trimming were obtained from the DNA. The sample carries 200,000 to 250,000 clones, roughly nine tenths recorded once. The CDR3 has 12 amino acids. V was pared by 9 bases and J by 5 bases, with 11 bases between. The germline V gene has CDR1 MNHEY and CDR2 SVGAGI. This TCR derives from a man aged 55 to 70 with acute or convalescent COVID-19. The sample taken for sequencing was peripheral blood. This chain links TRBV6-5 with TRBJ1-5, with a possible D match to TRBD1 (5 bases). The CDR3 DNA reads as TGTGCCAGTGGGGCAGGAGATCAGCCCCAGCATTTT. Amino acid sequence: CASGAGDQPQHF.